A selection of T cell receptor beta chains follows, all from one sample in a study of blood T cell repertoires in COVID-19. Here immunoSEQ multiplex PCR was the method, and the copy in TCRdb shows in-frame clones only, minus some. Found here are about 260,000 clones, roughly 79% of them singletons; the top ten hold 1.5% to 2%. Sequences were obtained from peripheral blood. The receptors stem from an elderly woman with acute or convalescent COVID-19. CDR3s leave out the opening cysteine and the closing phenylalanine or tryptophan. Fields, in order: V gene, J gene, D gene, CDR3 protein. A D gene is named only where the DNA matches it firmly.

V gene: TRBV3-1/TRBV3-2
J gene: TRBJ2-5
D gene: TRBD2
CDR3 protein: ASSPGLAGWSETQY

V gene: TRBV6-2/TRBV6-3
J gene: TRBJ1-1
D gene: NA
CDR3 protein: ASSYVGGRETEAF

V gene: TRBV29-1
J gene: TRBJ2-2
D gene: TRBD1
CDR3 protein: SVASGQGAAGELF

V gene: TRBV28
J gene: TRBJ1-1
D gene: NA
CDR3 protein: ASPGPANTEAF

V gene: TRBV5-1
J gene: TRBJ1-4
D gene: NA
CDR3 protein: ASSPDNNEKLF

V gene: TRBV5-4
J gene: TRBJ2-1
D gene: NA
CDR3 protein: ASSLDPDRYNEQF

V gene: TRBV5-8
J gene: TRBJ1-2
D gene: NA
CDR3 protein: ASSPDMFYGYT

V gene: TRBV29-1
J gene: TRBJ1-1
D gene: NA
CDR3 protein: SVEGNGLIAF

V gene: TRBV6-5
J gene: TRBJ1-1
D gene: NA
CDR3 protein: ASQSRGLNTEAF

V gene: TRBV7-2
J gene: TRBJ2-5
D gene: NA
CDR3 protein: ASSLALRTQY

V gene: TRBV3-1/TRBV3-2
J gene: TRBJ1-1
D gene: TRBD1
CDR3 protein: ASSQDGDSFKAF

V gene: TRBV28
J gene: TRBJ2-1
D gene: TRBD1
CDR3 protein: ASRNTGGAAYNEQF

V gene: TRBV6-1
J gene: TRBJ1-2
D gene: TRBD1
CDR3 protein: ASSEAGTGARANYGYT

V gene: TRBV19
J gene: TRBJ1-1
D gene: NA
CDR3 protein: AGSSGIDTEAF

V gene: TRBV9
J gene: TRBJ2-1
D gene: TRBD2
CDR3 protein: ASSTRPGLARDEQF

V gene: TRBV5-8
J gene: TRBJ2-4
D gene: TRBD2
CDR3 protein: ASSPGLAGAVAKNIQY

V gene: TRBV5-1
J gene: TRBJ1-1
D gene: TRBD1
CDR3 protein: ASSTQGVHTEAF

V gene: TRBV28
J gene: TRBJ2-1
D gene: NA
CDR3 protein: ASSWAGSYNEQF

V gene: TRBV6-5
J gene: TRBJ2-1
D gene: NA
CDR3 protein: ASSSASGGSDEQF

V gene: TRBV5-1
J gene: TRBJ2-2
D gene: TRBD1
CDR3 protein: ASSPSWAGGTGELF

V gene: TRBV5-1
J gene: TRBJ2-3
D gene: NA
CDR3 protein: ASRPGRSTDTQY

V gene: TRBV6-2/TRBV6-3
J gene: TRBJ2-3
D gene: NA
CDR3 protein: ASSLVGRTDTQY

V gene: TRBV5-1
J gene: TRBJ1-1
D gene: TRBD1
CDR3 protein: ASSLEQGITEAF

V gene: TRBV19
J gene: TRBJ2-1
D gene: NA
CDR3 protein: ASSSGVGIYNEQF

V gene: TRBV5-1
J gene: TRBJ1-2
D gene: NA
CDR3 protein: ASSLEVGRGGYT

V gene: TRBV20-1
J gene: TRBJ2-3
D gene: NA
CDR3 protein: SAILADTQY

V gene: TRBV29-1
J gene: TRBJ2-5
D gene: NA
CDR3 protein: SVESGSRSGRQETQY

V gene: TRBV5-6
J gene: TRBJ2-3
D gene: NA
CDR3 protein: ASSFVQGKDTQY

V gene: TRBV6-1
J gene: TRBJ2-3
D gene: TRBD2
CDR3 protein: ASSEAGGADTQY

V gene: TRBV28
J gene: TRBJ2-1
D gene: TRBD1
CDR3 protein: ASSLEGARSYNEQF

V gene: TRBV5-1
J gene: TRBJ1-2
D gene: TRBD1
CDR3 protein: ASSEGQGVNYGYT

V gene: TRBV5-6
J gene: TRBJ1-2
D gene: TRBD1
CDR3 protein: ASSFTGAEGYGYT

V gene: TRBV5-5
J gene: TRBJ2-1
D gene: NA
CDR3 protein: ASSRDTYNEQF

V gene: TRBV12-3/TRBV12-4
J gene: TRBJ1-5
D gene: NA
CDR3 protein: ASCRDIKQPQH

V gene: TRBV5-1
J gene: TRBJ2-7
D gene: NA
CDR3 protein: ASSLALRGPSYEQY

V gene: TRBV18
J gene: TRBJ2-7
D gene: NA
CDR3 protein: ASSPPLSGVGEQY

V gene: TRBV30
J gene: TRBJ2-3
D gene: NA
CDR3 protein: AWSVSLRATDTQY

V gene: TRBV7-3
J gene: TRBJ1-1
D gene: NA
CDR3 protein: ASSLEVNTEAF

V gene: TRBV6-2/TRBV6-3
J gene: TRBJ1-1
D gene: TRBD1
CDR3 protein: ASSYPDRATEAF

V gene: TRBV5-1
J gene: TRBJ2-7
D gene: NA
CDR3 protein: ASSLQGYEQY

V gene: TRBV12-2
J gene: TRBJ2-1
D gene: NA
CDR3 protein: ASRSGTSGYNEQF

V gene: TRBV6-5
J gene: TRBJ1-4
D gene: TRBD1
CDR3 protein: ASCRDRGNEKLF

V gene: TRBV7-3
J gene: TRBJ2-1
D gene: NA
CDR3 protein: ASSPTPGVEQF

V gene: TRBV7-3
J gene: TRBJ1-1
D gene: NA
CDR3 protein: ASSSSMNTEAF

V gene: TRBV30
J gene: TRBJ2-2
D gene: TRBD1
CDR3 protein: AWKRQGATGELF

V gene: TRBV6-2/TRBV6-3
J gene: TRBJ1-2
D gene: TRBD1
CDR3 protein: ASSYRGQGRNYGYT

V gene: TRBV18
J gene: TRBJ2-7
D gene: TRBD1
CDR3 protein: ASSRQGARAEQY

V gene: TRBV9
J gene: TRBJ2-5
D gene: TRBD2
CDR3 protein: ASSPRGTSDAETQY

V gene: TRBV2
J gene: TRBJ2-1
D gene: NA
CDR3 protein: ASSERRDSEQF

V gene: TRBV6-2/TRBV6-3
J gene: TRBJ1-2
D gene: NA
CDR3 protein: ASSSISRVGYGYT

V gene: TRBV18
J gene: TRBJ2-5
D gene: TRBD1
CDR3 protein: ASSRSGQGSQETQY

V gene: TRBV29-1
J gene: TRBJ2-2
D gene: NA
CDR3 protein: SVAGNTGELF

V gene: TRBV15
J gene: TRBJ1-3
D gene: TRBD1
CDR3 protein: ATSSGQVTSGNTIY